These T cell receptor beta chains were read from a single sample in a study of blood T cells in healthy people across ages. A single record per CDR3 protein comes from TCRdb applying MiXCR to the 5' RACE reads. The sample consists of some 1,500,000 distinct CDR3 sequences, 35% to 45% of them appearing once. The sample consisted of blood. These receptors were collected from a woman under 30 in good health. Each CDR3 is given with its conserved first and last residue. Fields, in order: V gene, J gene, clone size, D gene, CDR3 length, CDR3 protein, CDR3 DNA. The D gene is left open where the match is weak. For some rows the clone size is stated as once, few or many, or as a class when expanded; others skip it.

>TRBV7-2|TRBJ1-5|few|-|15
CASSPQGISNQPQHF
TGTGCCAGCTCACCGCAGGGGATTAGCAATCAGCCCCAGCATTTT
>TRBV5-1|TRBJ2-5|-|TRBD1|15
CASSWPRTGGETQYF
TGCGCCAGCAGCTGGCCCCGGACAGGGGGGGAGACCCAGTACTTC
>TRBV9|TRBJ2-1|few|-|15
CASSSRTTRGNEQFF
TGTGCCAGCAGCTCGCGGACTACCCGTGGCAATGAGCAGTTCTTC
>TRBV27|TRBJ2-3|once|-|17
CASSPASAEPSTDTQYF
TGTGCCAGCAGTCCCGCCTCAGCCGAGCCTAGCACAGATACGCAGTATTTT
>TRBV9|TRBJ2-7|-|TRBD2|16
CASSRTSGTISYEQYF
TGTGCCAGCAGCAGGACTAGCGGGACCATCTCCTACGAGCAGTACTTC
>TRBV7-2|TRBJ2-7|-|-|14
CASSLTQRSYEQYF
TGTGCCAGCAGCTTAACTCAACGCTCCTACGAGCAGTACTTC
>TRBV18|TRBJ1-1|-|TRBD1|15
CASSPGDRQDTEAFF
TGTGCCAGCTCACCTGGGGACAGGCAGGACACTGAAGCTTTCTTT
>TRBV14|TRBJ2-7|few|-|15
CASSQSLAGSYEQYF
TGTGCCAGCAGCCAATCACTGGCAGGATCCTACGAGCAGTACTTC
>TRBV7-2|TRBJ1-5|-|-|16
CASSLGDSVGNQPQHF
TGTGCCAGCAGCTTAGGAGACAGTGTGGGCAATCAGCCCCAGCATTTT
>TRBV29-1|TRBJ1-2|-|-|13
CSVEGRGVSGYTF
TGCAGCGTTGAAGGGCGGGGGGTTTCTGGCTACACCTTC
>TRBV12-3/TRBV12-4|TRBJ2-7|many|TRBD1|15
CASSPRDRGLYEQYF
TGTGCCAGCAGCCCCCGGGACAGGGGGCTATACGAGCAGTACTTC
>TRBV4-3|TRBJ2-3|-|TRBD2|16
CTSSHLAGGPTDTQYF
TGCACCAGCAGCCACCTAGCGGGAGGACCCACAGATACGCAGTATTTT
>TRBV4-3|TRBJ2-3|few|TRBD2|14
CASSQELAGDTQYF
TGCGCCAGCAGCCAAGAATTAGCGGGAGATACGCAGTATTTT
>TRBV20-1|TRBJ2-7|-|TRBD2|15
CSATGTRASYNEQYF
TGCAGTGCCACGGGGACTAGGGCCTCCTACAATGAGCAGTACTTC
>TRBV5-1|TRBJ2-1|-|TRBD2|15
CASSLRAGGPGEQFF
TGCGCCAGCAGCTTAAGAGCGGGAGGGCCGGGTGAGCAGTTCTTC
>TRBV4-3|TRBJ2-2|-|-|16
CASSQDQEGLTGELFF
TGCGCCAGCAGCCAAGATCAAGAGGGATTGACCGGGGAGCTGTTTTTT
>TRBV15|TRBJ2-1|-|-|15
CATSRDRVRSNEQFF
TGTGCCACCAGCAGAGACCGGGTGAGGTCCAATGAGCAGTTCTTC
>TRBV7-2|TRBJ2-3|-|TRBD2|16
CASSQGGRAGTDTQYF
TGTGCCAGCAGCCAGGGCGGGAGGGCCGGGACAGATACGCAGTATTTT
>TRBV7-9|TRBJ2-3|-|-|13
CASSLIVSDTQYF
TGTGCCAGCAGCTTAATAGTATCAGATACGCAGTATTTT
>TRBV12-3/TRBV12-4|TRBJ2-7|few|-|16
CASSLGPTRGPYEQYF
TGTGCCAGCAGTTTAGGCCCGACCCGAGGTCCCTACGAGCAGTACTTC
>TRBV7-2|TRBJ2-5|-|TRBD2|16
CASSLGLAGASETQYF
TGTGCCAGCAGCTTGGGACTAGCGGGGGCGAGTGAGACCCAGTACTTC
>TRBV7-9|TRBJ2-1|few|-|11
CASSSWYEQFF
TGTGCCAGCTCCTCTTGGTATGAGCAGTTCTTC
>TRBV5-1|TRBJ2-7|many|-|13
CASSKVLSSEQYF
TGCGCCAGCAGCAAGGTCCTCTCCAGCGAGCAGTACTTC
>TRBV6-1|TRBJ2-1|-|TRBD2|15
CASSEATSGKNEQFF
TGTGCCAGCAGTGAAGCGACTAGCGGGAAAAATGAGCAGTTCTTC
>TRBV10-3|TRBJ2-1|few|-|15
CAISESVGTTNEQFF
TGTGCCATCAGTGAGTCGGTAGGGACCACAAATGAGCAGTTCTTC
>TRBV4-3|TRBJ1-6|-|TRBD1|17
CASSQDPQGQGSSPLHF
TGCGCCAGCAGCCAAGATCCCCAGGGACAGGGGAGTTCACCCCTCCACTTT
>TRBV20-1|TRBJ2-1|-|-|13
CSARDPTNREQFF
TGCAGTGCTAGAGATCCCACAAATCGCGAGCAGTTCTTC